The 5 T cell receptor beta chains reported below all come from one sample, sequenced in a study of metastatic and nonmetastatic thyroid tumors. No patient had received any treatment before thyroid surgery. TCRdb re-called clones via MiXCR from the PCR reads. The sample contains 35,000 to 45,000 clones, 20% to 25% of which appear only once. What was sequenced was blood. Receptors originate from a female donor with papillary thyroid cancer or a benign thyroid nodule (not recorded which). Some clones in this sample may be carry-over from other donors' samples.

Many counts were recorded for this clone. The V gene is TRBV10-1, the J gene TRBJ2-1; 8 nucleotides line up with TRBD2. This CDR3 region has 15 residues. With 2 bases clipped from V and 6 bases from J, the junction kept 6 bases outside the gene matches. The germline V gene encodes CDR1 WNHNN and CDR2 SYGVQD (reference sequence). The CDR3 region is CASSEIAGLRNEQFF. The DNA for the CDR3 is TGCGCCAGCAGTGAGATAGCGGGATTACGCAATGAGCAGTTCTTC.

As to this clone: Since a much larger clone is just one base distant, this may be a read error. J is TRBJ1-1 and V is TRBV3-1; D is unclear. With 3 bases removed from V and 8 bases from J, the gap between germline ends came to 7 bases. This CDR3 is 11 amino acids long. Germline loops: CDR1 LGHDT, CDR2 YNNKEL (reference sequence). CDR3 amino acids: CASSHDGEAFF. As DNA, the CDR3 is TGTGCCAGCAGCCATGATGGGGAAGCTTTCTTT.

On this clone: Its ends do not fully match the called genes, so a read error is possible. The chain links TRBV30 to TRBJ2-7; D might be TRBD1 or TRBD2, each matching 6 bases. The CDR3 has 16 residues. Germline V CDR1 and CDR2: GTSNPN, SVGIG (reference sequence). As DNA, the CDR3 is TGTGCCTGCAGTGTACGGGGGCTAGCTGGAAACTACGAGCAGTACTTC. Translated, it gives CACSVRGLAGNYEQYF.

The chain combines TRBV14 with TRBJ2-3; a weak D match, TRBD2 (6 bases). The V end was cut by 0 bases, the J end by 0 bases, with 13 bases between. The CDR3 sequence is 17 residues long. The germline V gene has CDR1 SGHDN and CDR2 FVKESK. The CDR3 is CASSQDVASVSTDTQYF. The CDR3 bases are TGTGCCAGCAGCCAAGATGTGGCTAGCGTAAGCACAGATACGCAGTATTTT.

This clone was counted only a few times. As the CDR3 is not closed by the conserved phenylalanine or tryptophan, this likely results from a read error. This chain links TRBV28 with TRBJ2-6; D perhaps matches TRBD2 (6 bases). V lost 7 bases and J lost 1, with 17 bases in between. The germline CDR1 and CDR2 sequences are MDHEN and SYDVKM. CDR3 length equals 17 residues. CDR3 protein: CASNSRGKVSGANVLTS. DNA of the CDR3: TGTGCCAGCAACTCTCGGGGGAAAGTGTCTGGGGCCAACGTCCTGACTTCC.